This T cell receptor (beta chain) appears in the sequencing data of a study of T cell changes during pregnancy in multiple sclerosis. The CDR3 sequence is 16 residues long. The germline CDR1 and CDR2 sequences are SGHTA and FQGNSA. J was trimmed by 2 bases and V by 6 bases; bases with no gene match: 8. The repertoire was sequenced with immunoSEQ multiplex PCR; TCRdb's copy has only in-frame clones and lacks some. The profile shows approximately 70,000 clones, about 92% of them singletons. The sequenced sample was peripheral blood, obtained in the second trimester of pregnancy. This clonotype originated in a female donor in good health, enrolled as a control in a pregnancy study. This chain connects TRBV7-2 to TRBJ2-3, with 10 bases fitting TRBD2. The CDR3: CASSLASGGYTDTQYF. CDR3 nucleotide sequence: TGTGCCAGCAGTCTTGCTAGCGGGGGCTACACAGATACGCAGTATTTT.